This T cell receptor beta chain was profiled in a study of blood T cells in healthy people across ages. Study summary: Template switching caught about one barcoded beta molecule for each two T cells.

Concerning this clonotype itself: Its antigen is not known.

Then a second PCR, running roughly 7 to 11 cycles, was carried out with a sample-barcoded 5' primer and a J-beta primer mix. TCRdb reprocessed the 5' RACE reads via MiXCR and lists one record per CDR3 protein. This table has about 640,000 distinct CDR3 sequences, around three fifths appearing once. V was clipped by 0 bases and J by 6 bases, with 9 bases between them. CDR1 and CDR2 (germline): WSHSY, SAAADI. The CDR3 has 13 residues. Isolation of PBMCs gave at least 6 million cells per sample. Total RNA amounts of at least 6 micrograms were extracted per sample. Whole-study results and caveats: Strong correlation linked observed beta diversity and percent naive T cells.

Material: blood. This chain joins TRBV10-2 and TRBJ2-7, with D possibly matching TRBD1 (5 bases). This TCR came from a man in his sixties in good health. Here the CDR3 reads CASSESGHLEQYF. For the CDR3, the DNA is TGCGCCAGCAGTGAGTCAGGACACCTCGAGCAGTACTTC.